This T cell receptor beta chain was sequenced during a study of PD-1 blockade in classical Hodgkin lymphoma. General study findings and limits: Undefined causes, possibly disease activity or prior therapy, underlie the repertoire differences. At baseline, newly diagnosed patients reportedly showed less TCR diversity than healthy donors.

On this clone: The antigen remains unidentified.

The CDR3 spans 12 residues. The germline V gene has CDR1 WSHSY and CDR2 SAAADI. V dropped 7 bases and J dropped 6 bases, with 12 bases sitting between them. Time point here: newly diagnosed, previously untreated cHL patient sample. Newly diagnosed classical Hodgkin lymphoma PBMCs, still untreated, provided the comparison samples. The assay was immunoSEQ multiplex PCR, and TCRdb's table has in-frame clones only and misses some. The sample yields 70,000 or so clones, about 94% seen once. The sequence was obtained from a human donor with classical Hodgkin lymphoma. The chain carries TRBV10-2 and TRBJ1-2; D gene ambiguous. The sequenced sample was peripheral blood mononuclear cells (PBMCs). CDR3 in DNA: TGCGCCAGCAAGGAGACCACTAATGGCTACACCTTC. Its protein is CASKETTNGYTF.